This T cell receptor (beta chain) was retrieved from a study of T-cell reconstitution after alpha-beta-depleted transplantation in children. Study outcomes and limitations: Reportedly, roughly two months post-transplant, alpha-beta T cells arose from several hundred expanded graft clones. At one year after transplant, newly produced T cells mostly accounted for T-cell counts and diversity.

The CDR3 sequence is 18 residues long. Germline CDR1 MNHNS, CDR2 SASEGT. V shed 3 bases, J shed 2 bases, and the junction held 12 bases outside the gene matches. This sample's TCRbeta library carried unique molecular identifier barcodes. One entry per CDR3 protein, called by TCRdb with MiXCR from the PCR reads. Of 250,000 to 300,000 distinct CDR3 sequences in the sample, around 7.1% were seen once. On this clonotype: Antigen: not known.

The V gene is TRBV6-1, the J gene TRBJ1-4, with TRBD1 matching 7 bases. The source was peripheral blood, collected 360 days after TCRalphabeta/CD19-depleted stem cell transplant. The TCR sequence derives from a female patient between 2 and 10 years old who had a stem cell transplant for Fanconi anemia, so the T cells may come from the graft donor. CDR3 residues: CASSEILSTGATNEKLFF. CDR3 DNA sequence: TGTGCCAGCAGTGAGATCCTCTCTACAGGGGCGACTAATGAAAAACTGTTTTTT.